This is a list of T cell receptor beta chains from one sample in a study of blood T cell repertoires in COVID-19. Generated by immunoSEQ multiplex PCR, the TCRdb table keeps only in-frame clones and is missing some. The sample consists of around 140,000 clones, about four fifths of them appearing once. Sequencing was done on a sample of peripheral blood. The receptors come from a human donor in a cohort sampled during active COVID-19. The CDR3 runs from the conserved cysteine through the conserved F or W. The D gene is left open where the match is weak. Clone size appears in some rows only: once, few, many, or a class for an expanded clone.

D gene: TRBD1
J gene: TRBJ2-7
V gene: TRBV2
clone size: once
CDR3 DNA: TGTGCCAGCAGTCGGGACAGGGCCTCCTACGAGCAGTACTTC
CDR3 protein: CASSRDRASYEQYF

D gene: TRBD1
J gene: TRBJ2-2
V gene: TRBV5-1
clone size: .
CDR3 DNA: TGCGCCAGCAGCTTACAGGGGGACACCGGGGAGCTGTTTTTT
CDR3 protein: CASSLQGDTGELFF

D gene: .
J gene: TRBJ1-5
V gene: TRBV6-1
clone size: many
CDR3 DNA: TGTGCCAGCAGTGAATGGAGCAGGGGAGGGAATCAGCCCCAGCATTTT
CDR3 protein: CASSEWSRGGNQPQHF

D gene: .
J gene: TRBJ1-1
V gene: TRBV7-2
clone size: .
CDR3 DNA: TGTGCCAGCAGCTTAATCGCTATGAACACTGAAGCTTTCTTT
CDR3 protein: CASSLIAMNTEAFF

D gene: TRBD1
J gene: TRBJ2-2
V gene: TRBV6-5
clone size: .
CDR3 DNA: TGTGCCAGCTCAGGGGGCCTTAACACCGGGGAGCTGTTTTTT
CDR3 protein: CASSGGLNTGELFF

D gene: TRBD2
J gene: TRBJ2-2
V gene: TRBV10-3
clone size: .
CDR3 DNA: TGTGCCATCAGTATGGGACTAGCGGGAGCAAACACCGGGGAGCTGTTTTTT
CDR3 protein: CAISMGLAGANTGELFF

D gene: TRBD1
J gene: TRBJ1-2
V gene: TRBV2
clone size: .
CDR3 DNA: TGTGCCAGCAGTGAGGGACAGTGGAACTATGGCTACACCTTC
CDR3 protein: CASSEGQWNYGYTF

D gene: .
J gene: TRBJ1-1
V gene: TRBV14
clone size: .
CDR3 DNA: TGTGCCAGCAGCCATGGGAGGGGAGACACTGAAGCTTTCTTT
CDR3 protein: CASSHGRGDTEAFF

D gene: .
J gene: TRBJ1-6
V gene: TRBV4-1
clone size: .
CDR3 DNA: TGCGCCAGCAGCCAGGATGCCCCAGGAAGAAGGGGTAATTCACCCCTCCACTTT
CDR3 protein: CASSQDAPGRRGNSPLHF

D gene: .
J gene: TRBJ1-2
V gene: TRBV9
clone size: few
CDR3 DNA: TGTGCCAGCAGCGTAGGGTCTAAGGGCTACACCTTC
CDR3 protein: CASSVGSKGYTF

D gene: .
J gene: TRBJ2-3
V gene: TRBV19
clone size: .
CDR3 DNA: TGTGCCAGTAGTATACGAGAGAGAGGGCGGGGCACAGATACGCAGTATTTT
CDR3 protein: CASSIRERGRGTDTQYF

D gene: TRBD1
J gene: TRBJ2-1
V gene: TRBV14
clone size: .
CDR3 DNA: TGTGCCAGCAGCCGAAAACAGGGGTTGAGGAACAATGAGCAGTTCTTC
CDR3 protein: CASSRKQGLRNNEQFF

D gene: TRBD1
J gene: TRBJ1-2
V gene: TRBV18
clone size: .
CDR3 DNA: TGTGCCAGCTCACAATCGGACAGGGGGATCGGCTACACCTTC
CDR3 protein: CASSQSDRGIGYTF

D gene: TRBD2
J gene: TRBJ2-7
V gene: TRBV3-1/TRBV3-2
clone size: .
CDR3 DNA: TGTGCCAGCAGCCCATTGGCTAGCGGGGACGAGCAGTACTTC
CDR3 protein: CASSPLASGDEQYF

D gene: .
J gene: TRBJ1-5
V gene: TRBV20-1
clone size: .
CDR3 DNA: TGCAGTGCTAGTTCGAGCGAAACTAGCAATCAGCCCCAGCATTTT
CDR3 protein: CSASSSETSNQPQHF

D gene: TRBD2
J gene: TRBJ2-2
V gene: TRBV6-2/TRBV6-3
clone size: .
CDR3 DNA: TGTGCCAGCAGTTACAGCGGGGGCATGGGGGAGCTGTTTTTT
CDR3 protein: CASSYSGGMGELFF